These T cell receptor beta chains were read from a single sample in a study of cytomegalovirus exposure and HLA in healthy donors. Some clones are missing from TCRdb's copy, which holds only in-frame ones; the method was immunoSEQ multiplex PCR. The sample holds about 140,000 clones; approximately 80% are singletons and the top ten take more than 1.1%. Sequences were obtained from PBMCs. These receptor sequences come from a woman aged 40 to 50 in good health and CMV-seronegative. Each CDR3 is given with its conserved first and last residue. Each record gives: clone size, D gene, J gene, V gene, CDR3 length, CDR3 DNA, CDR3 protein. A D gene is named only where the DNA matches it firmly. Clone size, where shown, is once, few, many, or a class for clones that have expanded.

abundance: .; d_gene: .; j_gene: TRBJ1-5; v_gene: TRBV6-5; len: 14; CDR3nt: TGTGCCAGCACAAGGGGGGGGGCAAATCAGCCCCAGCATTTT; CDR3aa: CASTRGGANQPQHF
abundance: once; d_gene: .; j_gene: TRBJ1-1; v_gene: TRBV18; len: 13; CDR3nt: TGTGCCAGCTCACCAACGACGGGCACTGAAGCTTTCTTT; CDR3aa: CASSPTTGTEAFF
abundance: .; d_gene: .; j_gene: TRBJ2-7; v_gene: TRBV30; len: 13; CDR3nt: TGTGCCTGGAGTGTAGGAAGCGACTACGAGCAGTACTTC; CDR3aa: CAWSVGSDYEQYF
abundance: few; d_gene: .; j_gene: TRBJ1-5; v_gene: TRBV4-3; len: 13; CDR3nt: TGCGCCAGCAGCCAAGATCGTCATCAGCCCCAGCATTTT; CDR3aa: CASSQDRHQPQHF
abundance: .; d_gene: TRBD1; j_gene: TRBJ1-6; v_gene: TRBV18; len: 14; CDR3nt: TGTGCCAGCTCATCAGGACAGGGACATTCACCCCTCCACTTT; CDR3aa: CASSSGQGHSPLHF
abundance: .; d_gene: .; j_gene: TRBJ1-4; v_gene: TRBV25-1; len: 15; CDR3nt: TGTGCCAGCAGTGAATCTGGAACTCAGGGGGAAAAACTGTTTTTT; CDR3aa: CASSESGTQGEKLFF
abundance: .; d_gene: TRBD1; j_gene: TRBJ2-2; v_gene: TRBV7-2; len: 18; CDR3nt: TGTGCCACCGCTGGACAGGGGGCGAGATCCTCGATAACCGGGGAGCTGTTTTTT; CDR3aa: CATAGQGARSSITGELFF
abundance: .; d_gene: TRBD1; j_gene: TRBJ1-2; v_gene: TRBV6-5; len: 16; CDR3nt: TGTGCCAGCAGTTACCAACCAACGACAGGGCGGTATGGCTACACCTTC; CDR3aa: CASSYQPTTGRYGYTF
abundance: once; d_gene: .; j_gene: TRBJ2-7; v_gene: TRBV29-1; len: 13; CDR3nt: TGCAGCGCAACAGGGATCCCCTCCTACGAGCAGTACTTC; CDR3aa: CSATGIPSYEQYF
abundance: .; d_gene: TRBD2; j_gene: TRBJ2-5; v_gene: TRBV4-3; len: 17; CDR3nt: TGCGCCAGCAGCCAAGATTCTAGCGGGGCCTTCCAAGAGACCCAGTACTTC; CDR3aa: CASSQDSSGAFQETQYF
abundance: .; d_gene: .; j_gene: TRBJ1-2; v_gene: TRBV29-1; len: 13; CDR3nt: TGCAGCGTTGAAACTACGACGGAGTATGGCTACACCTTC; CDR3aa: CSVETTTEYGYTF
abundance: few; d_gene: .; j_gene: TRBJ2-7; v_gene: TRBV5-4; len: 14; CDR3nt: TGTGCCAGCAGCAACACTGACAGACTAGGCGAGCAGTACTTC; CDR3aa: CASSNTDRLGEQYF
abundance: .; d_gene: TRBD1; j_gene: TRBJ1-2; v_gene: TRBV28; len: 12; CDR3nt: TGTGCCAGCTTTACAGGGGGAAATGGCTACACCTTC; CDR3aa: CASFTGGNGYTF
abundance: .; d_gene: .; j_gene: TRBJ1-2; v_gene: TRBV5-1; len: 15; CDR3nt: TGCGCCAGCAGCTTGGACGGCAGGGAAGACTATGGCTACACCTTC; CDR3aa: CASSLDGREDYGYTF
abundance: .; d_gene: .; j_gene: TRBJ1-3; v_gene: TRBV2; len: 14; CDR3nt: TGTGCCAGCAGGAGGGAACCTTCCGGAAACACCATATATTTT; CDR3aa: CASRREPSGNTIYF
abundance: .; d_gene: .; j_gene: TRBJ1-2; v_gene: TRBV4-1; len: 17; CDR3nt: TGCGCCAGCAGCCAAGAAACAGGGTGGGGATCTAACTATGGCTACACCTTC; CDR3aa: CASSQETGWGSNYGYTF
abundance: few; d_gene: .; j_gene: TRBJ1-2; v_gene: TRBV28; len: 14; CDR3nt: TGTGCTTCTACTAAAATTCCAGGGACTAAGAGCTACACCTTC; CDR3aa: CASTKIPGTKSYTF
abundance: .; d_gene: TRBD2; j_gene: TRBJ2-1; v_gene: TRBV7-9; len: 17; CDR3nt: TGTGCCAGCAGCTCTGGACTAGCGGACTTCTCCTACAATGAGCAGTTCTTC; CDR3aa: CASSSGLADFSYNEQFF
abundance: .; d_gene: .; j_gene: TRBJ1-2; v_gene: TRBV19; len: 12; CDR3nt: TGTGCCAGTAGTATTCTAAGCTATGGCTACACCTTC; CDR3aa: CASSILSYGYTF
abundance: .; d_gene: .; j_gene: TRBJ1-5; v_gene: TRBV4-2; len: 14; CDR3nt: TGTGCCAGCAGCCAAGATTTAATCAATCAGCCCCAGCATTTT; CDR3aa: CASSQDLINQPQHF
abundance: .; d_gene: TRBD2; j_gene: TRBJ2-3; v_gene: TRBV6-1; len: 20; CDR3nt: TGTGCCAGCAGTGAAGCGTCAACTAGCGGGGGAAAATTACGACAAAATACGCAGTATTTT; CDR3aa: CASSEASTSGGKLRQNTQYF
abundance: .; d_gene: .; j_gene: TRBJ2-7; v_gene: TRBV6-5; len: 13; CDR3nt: TGTGCCACAAACAAGGAGGGCTCCTACGAGCAGTACTTC; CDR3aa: CATNKEGSYEQYF
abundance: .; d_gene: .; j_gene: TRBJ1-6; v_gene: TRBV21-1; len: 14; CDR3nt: TGTGCCAGCAGCAAAATACTCCGCGGCTCACCCCTCCACTTT; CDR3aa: CASSKILRGSPLHF
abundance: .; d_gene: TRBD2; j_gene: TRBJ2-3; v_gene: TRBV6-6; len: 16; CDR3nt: TGTGCCAGCAGTTCGGGACTAGCGGGGGCTTCCGATACGCAGTATTTT; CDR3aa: CASSSGLAGASDTQYF
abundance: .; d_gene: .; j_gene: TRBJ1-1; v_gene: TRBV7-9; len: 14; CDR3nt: TGTGCCAGCAGCTTAGACGCGGGTGGCACTGAAGCTTTCTTT; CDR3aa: CASSLDAGGTEAFF
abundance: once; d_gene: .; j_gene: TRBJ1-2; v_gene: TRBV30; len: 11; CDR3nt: TGTGCCTGGGCGGCAAGCTTGGGCTACACCTTC; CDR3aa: CAWAASLGYTF
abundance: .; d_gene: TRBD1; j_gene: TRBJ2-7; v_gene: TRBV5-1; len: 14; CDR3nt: TGCGCCAGCAGCTTCGGACAGGGAGTCCGCGAGCAGTACTTC; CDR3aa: CASSFGQGVREQYF
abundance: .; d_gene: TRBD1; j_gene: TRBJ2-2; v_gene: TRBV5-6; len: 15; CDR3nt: TGTGCCAGCAGCTTGAGGGGGCTGTCAACCGGGGAGCTGTTTTTT; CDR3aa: CASSLRGLSTGELFF
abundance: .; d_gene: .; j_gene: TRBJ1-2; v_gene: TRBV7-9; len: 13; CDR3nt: TGTGCCAGCAGCCCGTCCGCAGGGGATGGCTACACCTTC; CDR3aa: CASSPSAGDGYTF
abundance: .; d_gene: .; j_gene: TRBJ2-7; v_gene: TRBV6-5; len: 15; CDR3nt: TGTGCCAGCAGTCCCACGGGAAGGGTGGCCTACGAGCAGTACTTC; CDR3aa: CASSPTGRVAYEQYF
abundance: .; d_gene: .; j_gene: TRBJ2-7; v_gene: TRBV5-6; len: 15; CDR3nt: TGTGCCAGCGAGCCGAATGACGGGATCCCCTACGAGCAGTACTTC; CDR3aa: CASEPNDGIPYEQYF
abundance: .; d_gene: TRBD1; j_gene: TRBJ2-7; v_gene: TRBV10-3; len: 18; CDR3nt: TGTGCCATCAGTGAGTCCGGGACAGGGGGCCCCTTTGGTTACGAGCAGTACTTC; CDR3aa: CAISESGTGGPFGYEQYF
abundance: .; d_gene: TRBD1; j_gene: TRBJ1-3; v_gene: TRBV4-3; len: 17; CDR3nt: TGCGCCAGCAGCCAAGGTGCAGACAGGGGATCTGGAAACACCATATATTTT; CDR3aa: CASSQGADRGSGNTIYF
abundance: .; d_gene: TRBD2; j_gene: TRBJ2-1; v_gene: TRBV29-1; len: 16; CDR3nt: TGCAGCGTCGCCTCCAGGGAAGCGGGGTCCTACAATGAGCAGTTCTTC; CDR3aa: CSVASREAGSYNEQFF
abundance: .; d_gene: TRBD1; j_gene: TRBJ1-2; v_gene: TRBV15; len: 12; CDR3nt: TGTGCCACCGGACAGGGGGCCTATGGCTACACCTTC; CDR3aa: CATGQGAYGYTF
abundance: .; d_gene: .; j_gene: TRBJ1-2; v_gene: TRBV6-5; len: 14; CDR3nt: TGTGCCAGCAGTTACGGGAGAGGAAAGAGTGGCTACACCTTC; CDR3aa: CASSYGRGKSGYTF
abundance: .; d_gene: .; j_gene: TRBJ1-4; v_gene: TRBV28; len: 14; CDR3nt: TGTGCCAGCAGTTATGGGGGGACTAATGAAAAACTGTTTTTT; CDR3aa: CASSYGGTNEKLFF
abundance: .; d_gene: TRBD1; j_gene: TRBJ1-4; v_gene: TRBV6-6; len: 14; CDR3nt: TGTGCCAGCAGTTCCCGACAGGGAAGGGAAAAACTGTTTTTT; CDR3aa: CASSSRQGREKLFF
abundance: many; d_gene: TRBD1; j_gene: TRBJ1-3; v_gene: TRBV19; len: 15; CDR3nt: TGTGCCAGCAGTCGGACAGGGGGCTTTGGAAACACCATATATTTT; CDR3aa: CASSRTGGFGNTIYF
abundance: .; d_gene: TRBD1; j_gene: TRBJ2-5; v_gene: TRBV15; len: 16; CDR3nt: TGTGCCACCAGCAAAGGGCAGGACAGGGGAAAAGAGACCCAGTACTTC; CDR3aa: CATSKGQDRGKETQYF
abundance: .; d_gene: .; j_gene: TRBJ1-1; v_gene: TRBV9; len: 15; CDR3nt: TGTGCCAGCAGCTCCGGGGGGGGCCGAATCACTGAAGCTTTCTTT; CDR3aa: CASSSGGGRITEAFF
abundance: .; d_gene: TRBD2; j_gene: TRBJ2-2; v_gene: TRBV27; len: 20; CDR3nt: TGTGCCAGCAGTTTCTTACCGGGACTAGCGGGGGGGCGTTCGACCGGGGAGCTGTTTTTT; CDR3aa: CASSFLPGLAGGRSTGELFF
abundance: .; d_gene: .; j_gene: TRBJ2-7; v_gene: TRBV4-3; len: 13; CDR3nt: TGCGCCAGCAGCCAAGACGCGGGGTACGAGCAGTACTTC; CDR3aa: CASSQDAGYEQYF
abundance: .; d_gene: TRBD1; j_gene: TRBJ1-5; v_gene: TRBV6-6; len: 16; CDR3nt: TGTGCCAGCAGTACCGCGACAGGGCAAGGGAATCAGCCCCAGCATTTT; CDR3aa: CASSTATGQGNQPQHF
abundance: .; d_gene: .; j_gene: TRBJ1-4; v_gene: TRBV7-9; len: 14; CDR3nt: TGTGCCAGCAGCGAGGGTGGGGGCGGAGGAAAACTGTTTTTT; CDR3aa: CASSEGGGGGKLFF
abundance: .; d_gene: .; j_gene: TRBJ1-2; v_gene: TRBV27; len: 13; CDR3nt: TGTGCCAGCAGTTTCGCAGGGAAGGGTGGCTACACCTTC; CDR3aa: CASSFAGKGGYTF
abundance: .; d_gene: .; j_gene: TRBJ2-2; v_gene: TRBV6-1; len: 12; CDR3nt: TGTGCCAGCATTACAGGGCCCGGGGAGCTGTTTTTT; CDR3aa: CASITGPGELFF
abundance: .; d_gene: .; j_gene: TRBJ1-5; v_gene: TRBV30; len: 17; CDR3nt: TGTGCCTGGAGTGTATCCAGGGGCGTTTTGGAAGATCAGCCCCAGCATTTT; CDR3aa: CAWSVSRGVLEDQPQHF
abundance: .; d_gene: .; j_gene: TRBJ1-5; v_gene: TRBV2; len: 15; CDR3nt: TGTGCCAGCAGGGAGGACGGATTCGGCAATCAGCCCCAGCATTTT; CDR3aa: CASREDGFGNQPQHF
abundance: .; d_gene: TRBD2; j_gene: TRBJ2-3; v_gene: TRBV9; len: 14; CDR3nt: TGTGCCAGCAGTACGACTAGCCCCACAGATACGCAGTATTTT; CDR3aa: CASSTTSPTDTQYF
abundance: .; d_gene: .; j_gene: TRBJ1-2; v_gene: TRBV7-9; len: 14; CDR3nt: TGTGCCAGCAGCCCGGTTGCAGGGGTAGATGGCTACACCTTC; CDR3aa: CASSPVAGVDGYTF
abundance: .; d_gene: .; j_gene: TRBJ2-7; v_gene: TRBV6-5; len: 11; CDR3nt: TGTGCCACCTCAGAATTCTACGAGCAGTACTTC; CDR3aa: CATSEFYEQYF
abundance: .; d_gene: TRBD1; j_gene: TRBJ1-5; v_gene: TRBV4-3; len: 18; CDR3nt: TGCGCCAGCAGCCAAGATCTCAGAGGGGACAGGGTGAATCAGCCCCAGCATTTT; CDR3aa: CASSQDLRGDRVNQPQHF
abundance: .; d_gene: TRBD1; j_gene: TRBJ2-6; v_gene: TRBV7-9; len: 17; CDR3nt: TGTGCCAGCAGCTTAGCGACAGGGCCTAGGGGGGCCAACGTCCTGACTTTC; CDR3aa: CASSLATGPRGANVLTF
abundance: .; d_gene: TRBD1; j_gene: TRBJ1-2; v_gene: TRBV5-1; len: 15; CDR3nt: TGCGCCAGCAGCTTGGCCAACAGGGGAACGGATGGCTACACCTTC; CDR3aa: CASSLANRGTDGYTF